Below, 2 T cell receptor beta chains from the same sample are listed, as sequenced in a study of cytomegalovirus exposure and HLA in healthy donors (dated by TCRdb to between 2016 and 2019). Libraries were prepared through the immunoSEQ multiplex PCR assay. The multiplex PCR relied on a mix of 60 forward primers for TCR Vbeta segments and 13 reverse primers for TCR Jbeta segments. This immuneACCESS table, as held by TCRdb, lists in-frame sequences with V and J called but not all clones. Of the missing ones, under half trace to an unresolved V gene in checked studies; the others have no known cause. This sample gives 200,000 or so clones in total; roughly 83% of them show up just once. The ten top clones hold approximately 0.25% of the sample. Sequences were obtained from PBMCs. The receptors were gathered from a boy aged 10-17 years in good health and CMV-seronegative.

This clone was picked up one time. The V and J genes are TRBV5-4 and TRBJ1-3, with D perhaps TRBD1 (6 bases). The CDR3 contains 18 residues. The V gene's germline CDR1 is SGHNT and CDR2 YYREEE (reference sequence). Trimming removed 0 bases at V and 0 bases at J, with 16 bases between. The CDR3 here is CASSLENGGRDSGNTIYF. The CDR3 nucleotides are TGTGCCAGCAGCTTGGAGAATGGGGGCAGGGACTCTGGAAACACCATATATTTT.

On this clone: The sample contains more than one DNA sequence encoding this CDR3. The chain joins TRBV9 to TRBJ1-2; the match to TRBD1 covers 7 bases. Germline CDR1 and CDR2: SGDLS and YYNGEE. The CDR3 has 15 amino acids. After removal of 0 bases from V and 0 bases from J, the junction contained 2 bases not matched to a gene. As DNA, the CDR3 is TGTGCCAGCAGCGTAGGGGGACAGTCTAACTATGGCTACACCTTC. Protein sequence: CASSVGGQSNYGYTF.